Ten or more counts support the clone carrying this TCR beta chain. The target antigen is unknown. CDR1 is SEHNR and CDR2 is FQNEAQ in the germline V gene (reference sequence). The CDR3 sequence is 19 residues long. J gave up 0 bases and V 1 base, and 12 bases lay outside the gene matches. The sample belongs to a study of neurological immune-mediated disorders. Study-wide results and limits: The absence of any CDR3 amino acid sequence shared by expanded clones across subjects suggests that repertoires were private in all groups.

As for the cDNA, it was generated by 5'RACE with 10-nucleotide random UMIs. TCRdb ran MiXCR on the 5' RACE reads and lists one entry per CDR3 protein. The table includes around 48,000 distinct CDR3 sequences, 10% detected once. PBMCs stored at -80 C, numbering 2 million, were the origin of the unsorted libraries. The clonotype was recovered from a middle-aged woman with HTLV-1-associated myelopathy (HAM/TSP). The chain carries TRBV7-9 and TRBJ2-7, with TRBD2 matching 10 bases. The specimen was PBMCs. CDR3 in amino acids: CASSLGPTTSGASSYEQYF. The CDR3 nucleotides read TGTGCCAGCAGCTTAGGTCCTACTACTAGCGGGGCCAGCTCCTACGAGCAGTACTTC.